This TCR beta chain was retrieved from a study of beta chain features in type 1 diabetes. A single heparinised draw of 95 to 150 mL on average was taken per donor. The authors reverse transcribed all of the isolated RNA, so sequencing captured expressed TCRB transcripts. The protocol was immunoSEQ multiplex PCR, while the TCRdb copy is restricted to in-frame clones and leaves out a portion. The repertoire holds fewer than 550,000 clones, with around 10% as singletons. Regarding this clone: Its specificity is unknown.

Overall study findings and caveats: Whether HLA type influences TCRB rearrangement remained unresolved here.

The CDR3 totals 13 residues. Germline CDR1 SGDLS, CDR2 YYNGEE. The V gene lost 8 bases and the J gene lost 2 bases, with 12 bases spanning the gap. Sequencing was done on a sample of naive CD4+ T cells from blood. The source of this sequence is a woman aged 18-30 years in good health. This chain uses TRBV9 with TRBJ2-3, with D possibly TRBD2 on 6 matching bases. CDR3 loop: CASTLADTDTQYF. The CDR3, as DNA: TGTGCCAGTACCTTAGCGGACACAGATACGCAGTATTTT.